Below, 29 T cell receptor beta chains from the same sample are listed, as sequenced in a study of sequential checkpoint blockade in melanoma. Treatment specified: randomized to nivolumab then ipilimumab (arm A) or the reverse (arm B). Method: immunoSEQ multiplex PCR; TCRdb's copy keeps in-frame clones and lacks some. The table includes some 8,200 clones, about 50% detected once. This specimen was CD8+ T cells sorted from blood (inferred from file names), taken from a patient given nivolumab and ipilimumab in sequence. These receptors were taken from a human donor with melanoma.

The chain couples TRBV4-2 to TRBJ2-7, with 7 nucleotides matching TRBD1. From germline, CDR1 is LGHNA and CDR2 YNFKEQ. The CDR3 loop spans 17 amino acids. Trimming removed 0 bases from V and 3 bases from J; junction bases left unmatched: 11. CDR3 DNA: TGTGCCAGCAGCCAAGATCTAGGACAGGTAGTCTACTACGAGCAGTACTTC. Amino acid sequence: CASSQDLGQVVYYEQYF.

This clone is medium-sized in the sample. The chain is built from TRBV7-9 and TRBJ1-3; unclear D gene. The V gene's germline CDR1 is SEHNR and CDR2 FQNEAQ (reference sequence). This CDR3 has 15 amino acids. Trimming removed 5 bases from V and 3 bases from J, with 14 bases in between. In DNA, the CDR3 is TGTGCCAGCAGCACGGGAGGGTTTGTTGGAAACACCATATATTTT. Its protein product is CASSTGGFVGNTIYF. The entire variable domain, with the rest obtained from reference TRBV7-9 and TRBJ1-3, is as follows: DTGVSQNPRHKITKRGQNVTFRCDPISEHNRLYWYRQTLGQGPEFLTYFQNEAQLEKSRLLSDRFSAERPKGSFSTLEIQRTEQGDSAMYLCASSTGGFVGNTIYFGEGSWLTVV.

The chain is built from TRBV2 and TRBJ1-6; possible D gene TRBD1, 5 bases. This CDR3 has 15 amino acids. The V end lost 4 bases, the J end lost 3 bases, and 10 bases lay between the germline ends. Germline lookup yields CDR1 SNHLY and CDR2 FYNNEI. The CDR3 here is CASSAPGGYNSPLHF. In nucleotides, the CDR3 is TGTGCCAGCAGTGCACCCGGGGGCTATAATTCACCCCTCCACTTT.

This clone was counted between two and nine times. The chain links TRBV28 to TRBJ1-2; TRBD1 matches at 8 bases. Germline assignment: CDR1 MDHEN and CDR2 SYDVKM. The V segment lost 6 bases and the J segment 0 bases; nucleotides outside the gene matches: 12. The CDR3 is 17 residues long. The CDR3 nucleotides read TGTGCCAGCAGCTCTATACCGGACAGGGCGACTAACTATGGCTACACCTTC. Protein sequence: CASSSIPDRATNYGYTF.

The chain uses TRBV9 and TRBJ1-1, with a tentative D call TRBD1 (6 bases). The germline gives CDR1 SGDLS, CDR2 YYNGEE. V was clipped by 0 bases and J by 1 base, with 10 bases between them. This CDR3 is built from 15 residues. CDR3 in amino acids: CASSVAGHGNTEAFF. DNA of the CDR3: TGTGCCAGCAGCGTAGCGGGACACGGGAACACTGAAGCTTTCTTT.

This rearrangement joins TRBV9 to TRBJ2-5; 7 positions agree with TRBD1. With 3 bases clipped from V and 1 base from J, the junction kept 9 bases outside the gene matches. This CDR3 is built from 16 residues. Germline-derived CDR1 and CDR2 are SGDLS and YYNGEE. The CDR3 DNA sequence: TGTGCCAGCAGCGCCCGACGGGACAGTACCCAAGAGACCCAGTACTTC. It yields the protein CASSARRDSTQETQYF.

The chain carries TRBV7-9 and TRBJ1-1; TRBD1 agrees at 7 bases. CDR3 length equals 12 residues. The V gene's germline CDR1 is SEHNR and CDR2 FQNEAQ (reference sequence). Trimming removed 5 bases from V and 8 bases from J; junction bases left unmatched: 5. This CDR3 reads CASSVYRGEAFF. The CDR3 DNA follows: TGTGCCAGCAGCGTTTACAGGGGCGAAGCTTTCTTT. The full variable domain, rest sourced from reference TRBV7-9 and TRBJ1-1, is DTGVSQNPRHKITKRGQNVTFRCDPISEHNRLYWYRQTLGQGPEFLTYFQNEAQLEKSRLLSDRFSAERPKGSFSTLEIQRTEQGDSAMYLCASSVYRGEAFFGQGTRLTVV.

This rearrangement joins TRBV7-2 to TRBJ1-1, with D possibly matching TRBD1 (5 bases). From germline, CDR1 is SGHTA and CDR2 FQGNSA. The CDR3 contains 13 residues. V lost 5 bases to trimming and J lost 1 base, with 8 bases between them. The CDR3 here is CASSTGPNTEAFF. DNA for the CDR3: TGTGCCAGCAGCACAGGTCCGAACACTGAAGCTTTCTTT.

This chain connects TRBV4-1 to TRBJ2-7; 10 nucleotides line up with TRBD1. The CDR3 has 15 amino acids. Germline values: CDR1 MGHRA, CDR2 YSYEKL. V was clipped by 1 base and J by 2 bases; unmatched bases: 2. The CDR3 sequence: CASSQGTGGTYEQYF. CDR3 bases: TGCGCCAGCAGCCAAGGGACAGGGGGTACCTACGAGCAGTACTTC.

The chain joins TRBV27 to TRBJ2-1, with TRBD2 identical over 8 bases. The CDR3 extends over 13 amino acids. J lost 4 bases, V lost 9 bases, and 5 bases had no gene match. CDR1 MNHEY and CDR2 SMNVEV come from the germline V gene (reference sequence). The CDR3 DNA reads TGTGCCAGTTCCGGGGGGGCTTACAATGAGCAGTTCTTC. As protein: CASSGGAYNEQFF.

V and J are TRBV7-6 and TRBJ2-7, with 8 bases that match TRBD2. With V trimmed by 5 bases and J by 2 bases, 8 bases remained unmatched. Looked up from germline, CDR1 is SGHVS and CDR2 is FNYEAQ. This CDR3 comprises 15 residues. The CDR3 sequence: CASSPTAGGAYEQYF. The CDR3 DNA reads as TGTGCCAGCAGCCCCACGGCGGGAGGAGCCTACGAGCAGTACTTC.

V and J are TRBV7-8 and TRBJ2-7; D is possibly TRBD1 (6 bases). The germline V gene encodes CDR1 SGHVS and CDR2 FQNEAQ. The germline V and J ends were trimmed by 1 base and 2 bases, with 15 bases remaining between them. The CDR3 has 16 residues. CDR3 bases: TGTGCCAGCAGCTTAGGGGGGCGGACTGAGCCCTACGAGCAGTACTTC. Its translation is CASSLGGRTEPYEQYF.

The chain carries TRBV23-1 and TRBJ2-7; D is ambiguous. TRBV23-1 has ORF status, its function being uncertain. V lost 3 bases to trimming and J lost 3 bases, with 12 bases between them. CDR3 length: 14 amino acids. The CDR3 loop reads CASSHPVLVYEQYF. The CDR3 DNA follows: TGCGCCAGCAGTCACCCCGTTTTAGTCTACGAGCAGTACTTC.

Judged by abundance, this clone is medium-sized. V gene TRBV28 combines with J gene TRBJ1-1; D ambiguous. V lost 2 bases, J lost 1 base, and 8 bases lay in between. The CDR3 totals 14 residues. Germline V CDR1 and CDR2: MDHEN, SYDVKM. The CDR3 DNA reads TGTGCCAGCAGTTTAGTGGCAGGGAACACTGAAGCTTTCTTT. This sequence encodes CASSLVAGNTEAFF.

V and J are TRBV7-6 and TRBJ1-5; D may be TRBD1 (5 bases). Germline V gene data show CDR1 as SGHVS and CDR2 as FNYEAQ. The CDR3 has 13 residues. V gave up 1 base and J gave up 6 bases, with 7 bases separating them. In nucleotides, the CDR3 is TGTGCCAGCAGCTTAGGCGGGGGTCAGCCCCAGCATTTT. Translation gives CASSLGGGQPQHF. Combining the CDR3 with reference TRBV7-6 and TRBJ1-5 gives the whole variable domain GAGVSQSPRYKVTKRGQDVALRCDPISGHVSLYWYRQALGQGPEFLTYFNYEAQQDKSGLPNDRFSAERPEGSISTLTIQRTEQRDSAMYRCASSLGGGQPQHFGDGTRLSIL.

V gene TRBV2 combines with J gene TRBJ1-2, with 7 bases fitting TRBD1. The CDR3 has 14 amino acids. Per the germline V gene, CDR1 is SNHLY and CDR2 is FYNNEI. The J segment lost 4 bases and the V segment lost 7 bases, leaving 9 bases of the junction unmatched. The CDR3 region is CASILTGPLYGYTF. DNA for the CDR3: TGTGCCAGCATACTGACAGGGCCTCTCTATGGCTACACCTTC.

This clone has just a few counts. The rearrangement uses TRBV7-9 and TRBJ1-6; D call uncertain. Germline V gene data show CDR1 as SEHNR and CDR2 as FQNEAQ (reference sequence). The V end was cut by 2 bases, the J end by 2 bases, with 10 bases between. This CDR3 is 16 amino acids long. The CDR3 region has the DNA TGTGCCAGCAGCTTACTCTCGCAGACCTATAATTCACCCCTCCACTTT. Its protein product is CASSLLSQTYNSPLHF.

This clone has more than one count but fewer than ten. V and J are TRBV19 and TRBJ1-5, with D perhaps matching TRBD1 (5 bases). This CDR3 contains 14 residues. Trimming left V 8 bases short and J 3 bases short, with 14 bases between. From germline, CDR1 is LNHDA and CDR2 SQIVND (reference sequence). CDR3 bases: TGTGCCAGTCGGTGGGGCCTGGTCAATCAGCCCCAGCATTTT. It is translated as CASRWGLVNQPQHF. The complete variable domain, with remaining parts taken from reference TRBV19 and TRBJ1-5, reads DGGITQSPKYLFRKEGQNVTLSCEQNLNHDAMYWYRQDPGQGLRLIYYSQIVNDFQKGDIAEGYSVSREKKESFPLTVTSAQKNPTAFYLCASRWGLVNQPQHFGDGTRLSIL.

The chain uses TRBV5-6 and TRBJ2-2; TRBD2 agrees at 7 bases. Looked up from germline, CDR1 is SGHDT and CDR2 is YYEEEE. The CDR3 length is 15 residues. V shed 4 bases, J shed 2 bases, and the junction held 5 bases outside the gene matches. This CDR3 reads CASSPGGSNTGELFF. In DNA form, the CDR3 reads TGTGCCAGCAGCCCGGGGGGTTCAAACACCGGGGAGCTGTTTTTT.

This clone came up a few times. The rearrangement uses TRBV30 and TRBJ1-1; the match to TRBD1 covers 7 bases. The CDR3 has 13 residues. The trim removed 5 bases at V and 0 bases at J, leaving 3 bases unmatched. The V gene's germline CDR1 is GTSNPN and CDR2 SVGIG (reference sequence). CDR3 protein: CAWWTGLNTEAFF. CDR3 nucleotides: TGTGCCTGGTGGACAGGACTGAACACTGAAGCTTTCTTT. The whole variable domain, remainder taken from reference TRBV30 and TRBJ1-1, is SQTIHQWPATLVQPVGSPLSLECTVEGTSNPNLYWYRQAAGRGLQLLFYSVGIGQISSEVPQNLSASRPQDRQFILSSKKLLLSDSGFYLCAWWTGLNTEAFFGQGTRLTVV.

This clone ranks as large. V and J are TRBV4-3 and TRBJ1-2; weak D call: TRBD1 (5 bases). Germline loops: CDR1 LGHNA, CDR2 YSLEER. V shed 0 bases and J shed 5 bases, with 13 bases lying between them. The CDR3 runs 15 residues. In DNA form, the CDR3 reads TGCGCCAGCAGCCAAGACCTCAGGGTGAGGTATGGCTACACCTTC. This gives the protein CASSQDLRVRYGYTF.

With respect to this clone: The same CDR3 is also encoded by other DNA sequences in this sample. The gene calls are TRBV19 and TRBJ1-5; TRBD1 matches 9 bases. The CDR3 consists of 15 residues. The germline V gene encodes CDR1 LNHDA and CDR2 SQIVND (reference sequence). J was trimmed by 5 bases and V by 4 bases; bases with no gene match: 6. The CDR3 loop reads CASSTLGTGYQPQHF. CDR3 nucleotides: TGTGCCAGTAGTACCCTCGGGACAGGGTATCAGCCCCAGCATTTT.

The chain employs TRBV30 and TRBJ1-1; the match to TRBD1 covers 7 bases. V dropped 1 base and J dropped 6; count of bases not matched to a gene: 2. This CDR3 has 12 amino acids. Germline lookup yields CDR1 GTSNPN and CDR2 SVGIG (reference sequence). Here the CDR3 DNA reads TGTGCCTGGAGTGAGACAGGGCCTGAAGCTTTCTTT. It specifies CAWSETGPEAFF.

By proportion, this clone is medium-sized. The rearrangement links TRBV7-9 to TRBJ2-7; 7 positions agree with TRBD1. CDR3 length: 15 amino acids. The junction had 9 bases not matched to a gene; V was cut back by 4 bases and J by 3 bases. Germline lookup yields CDR1 SEHNR and CDR2 FQNEAQ (reference sequence). DNA of the CDR3: TGTGCCAGCAGCTCCCGGGACAGACTCAGCTACGAGCAGTACTTC. This translates into CASSSRDRLSYEQYF.

The V call is TRBV19, the J call TRBJ1-1, with D possibly being TRBD1 (6 bases). V lost 4 bases, J lost 5 bases, and 11 bases lay in between. The length of the CDR3 is 13 residues. Per the germline V gene, CDR1 is LNHDA and CDR2 is SQIVND (reference sequence). The DNA of the CDR3 is TGTGCCAGTAGTACAGGGGTTTGGACTGAAGCTTTCTTT. Its translation is CASSTGVWTEAFF.

The CDR3 nucleotides read TGTGCCAGCAGCGGGACAGGGGGAAACACCATATATTTT. Translated, it gives CASSGTGGNTIYF. The chain is built from TRBV9 and TRBJ1-3; TRBD1 agrees at 8 bases. The CDR3 has 13 amino acids. CDR1 and CDR2 (germline): SGDLS, YYNGEE. Trimming removed 3 bases from V and 4 bases from J; junction bases left unmatched: 0.

In its sample, this clone ranks as large. The chain is built from TRBV4-1 and TRBJ1-2; TRBD1 aligns across 10 bases. The V gene end was trimmed by 2 bases and the J gene end by 3 bases; junction bases not matched to a gene: 6. CDR1 and CDR2 from the germline V gene are MGHRA and YSYEKL. The CDR3 loop spans 16 amino acids. CDR3 DNA sequence: TGCGCCAGCAGCCAACCGGGACAGGGGACGGACTATGGCTACACCTTC. The encoded protein is CASSQPGQGTDYGYTF.

This chain joins TRBV4-1 and TRBJ2-7; TRBD2 matches 7 bases. With 0 bases clipped from V and 4 bases from J, the junction kept 3 bases outside the gene matches. The CDR3 length is 14 residues. Per the germline V gene, CDR1 is MGHRA and CDR2 is YSYEKL. CDR3 protein: CASSQDAGEYEQYF. The CDR3 bases are TGCGCCAGCAGCCAAGATGCGGGGGAATACGAGCAGTACTTC.

The chain has TRBV4-3 and TRBJ1-3; no clear D gene. CDR1 and CDR2 (germline): LGHNA, YSLEER. This CDR3 is 15 amino acids long. Trimming pared 0 bases from V and 4 bases from J, leaving 10 bases between. The CDR3 is CASSQDEGSGNTIYF. The CDR3, as DNA: TGCGCCAGCAGCCAAGATGAGGGATCAGGAAACACCATATATTTT.